These 13 T cell receptor beta chains were sequenced from one sample in a study of blood T cell repertoires in COVID-19. The table came from immunoSEQ multiplex PCR; TCRdb's copy has only in-frame clones and leaves some out. The sample lists roughly 140,000 clones; roughly 81% were seen once. Sequenced material: peripheral blood. The receptors come from a human donor with acute or convalescent COVID-19. The donor label of this sample is uncertain.

This chain links TRBV20-1 with TRBJ1-2; unclear D gene. Germline-derived CDR1 and CDR2 are DFQATT and SNEGSKA (reference sequence). The V end was cut by 5 bases, the J end by 8 bases, with 9 bases between. The CDR3 length is 10 residues. DNA for the CDR3: TGCAGTGCTCCTACCGGGGGCTACACCTTC. Its protein product is CSAPTGGYTF.

The gene calls are TRBV5-1 and TRBJ1-1, with D tentatively TRBD1 (6 bases). The CDR3 extends over 14 amino acids. Trimming removed 4 bases from V and 3 bases from J, with 13 bases in between. Germline lookup yields CDR1 SGHRS and CDR2 YFSETQ. Here the CDR3 reads CASSPSQGYTEAFF. Here the CDR3 DNA reads TGCGCCAGCAGCCCTAGTCAGGGGTACACTGAAGCTTTCTTT.

The rearrangement uses TRBV5-4 and TRBJ2-3; a possible D gene is TRBD2 (5 bases). CDR3 size: 15 residues. Trimming pared 4 bases from V and 0 bases from J, leaving 12 bases between. The germline gives CDR1 SGHNT, CDR2 YYREEE (reference sequence). Written as DNA, the CDR3 is TGTGCCAGCAGCCCCGGACTCTCTAGCACAGATACGCAGTATTTT. This translates into CASSPGLSSTDTQYF.

The V call is TRBV6-5, the J call TRBJ1-4; maybe TRBD1 (5 bases). With 11 bases removed from V and 0 bases from J, the gap between germline ends came to 16 bases. Germline-derived CDR1 and CDR2 are MNHEY and SVGAGI. This CDR3 contains 15 residues. The CDR3 loop is CASRVQVATNEKLFF. CDR3 coding DNA: TGTGCCTCCCGCGTACAGGTTGCAACTAATGAAAAACTGTTTTTT.

The rearrangement joins TRBV21-1 to TRBJ2-7; the table's D call of TRBD1 was not tested on the DNA. TRBV21-1 is noted as a pseudogene. The CDR3 extends over 15 amino acids. CDR3 protein: CASSALPGTGPEQYF. The CDR3 DNA reads as TGTGCCAGCAGCGCCCTACCCGGGACAGGGCCCGAGCAGTACTTC.

The chain employs TRBV11-2 and TRBJ1-1; TRBD1 is a possible D gene (6 bases). The CDR3 spans 13 residues. The V and J ends lost 10 bases and 0 bases respectively, with 12 bases between them. Per the germline V gene, CDR1 is SGHAT and CDR2 is FQNNGV. For the CDR3, the DNA is TGTGCCACCAAACAGGGTATGAACACTGAAGCTTTCTTT. Its translation is CATKQGMNTEAFF.

The chain recombines TRBV2 with TRBJ2-7; no clear D. The CDR3 has 11 amino acids. Germline CDR1 is SNHLY and CDR2 is FYNNEI. V lost 6 bases and J lost 4, with 7 bases in between. The CDR3 here is CASRFGYEQYF. CDR3 coding DNA: TGTGCCAGCAGGTTCGGTTACGAGCAGTACTTC.

The chain couples TRBV7-8 to TRBJ1-4, with 8 bases that match TRBD1. J lost 3 bases, V lost 5 bases, and 8 bases had no gene match. The CDR3 consists of 16 residues. From germline, CDR1 is SGHVS and CDR2 FQNEAQ. The CDR3 DNA is TGTGCCAGCAGCCCGAGGACAGGGCAGCCTAATGAAAAACTGTTTTTT. Translating it yields CASSPRTGQPNEKLFF.

The chain has TRBV27 and TRBJ1-5, with a tentative D call TRBD1 (6 bases). This CDR3 comprises 12 residues. Germline-derived CDR1 and CDR2 are MNHEY and SMNVEV (reference sequence). The CDR3 loop is CGSGGGSQPQHF. The CDR3 DNA sequence: TGTGGCTCCGGGGGGGGCTCTCAGCCCCAGCATTTT.

The chain links TRBV19 to TRBJ1-2; TRBD1 matches at 8 bases. This CDR3 has 16 amino acids. The ends lost 3 bases at V and 4 bases at J; junction bases unmatched: 10. Germline V gene lookup returns CDR1 LNHDA and CDR2 SQIVND (reference sequence). CDR3 coding DNA: TGTGCCAGTAGTATGGGTGGACAGGGCGGAATCTATGGCTACACCTTC. Amino acid sequence: CASSMGGQGGIYGYTF.

The chain joins TRBV15 to TRBJ1-1; D uncertain. The V gene lost 0 bases and the J gene lost 11 bases, with 13 bases spanning the gap. In germline, CDR1 is LNHNV, CDR2 YYDKDF (reference sequence). The CDR3 length is 13 residues. CDR3 sequence: CATSRDGVSRAFF. DNA for the CDR3: TGTGCCACCAGCAGAGACGGGGTATCGAGGGCTTTCTTT.

The chain uses TRBV10-3 and TRBJ2-2, with D perhaps matching TRBD2 (5 bases). The CDR3 spans 15 residues. Germline CDR1 ENHRY, CDR2 SYGVKD. The V gene lost 10 bases and the J gene lost 6 bases, with 21 bases spanning the gap. The CDR3 reads CASTARVLNPGELFF. The CDR3 coding sequence is TGTGCCAGTACTGCGCGGGTTTTAAATCCCGGGGAGCTGTTTTTT.

The V and J genes are TRBV9 and TRBJ1-4; tentatively, D is TRBD1 (6 bases). The CDR3 covers 16 residues. In germline, CDR1 is SGDLS, CDR2 YYNGEE. V dropped 3 bases and J dropped 3 bases, with 15 bases sitting between them. This CDR3 reads CASSEGLGAANEKLFF. The DNA for the CDR3 is TGTGCCAGCAGCGAAGGTTTGGGGGCGGCTAATGAAAAACTGTTTTTT.